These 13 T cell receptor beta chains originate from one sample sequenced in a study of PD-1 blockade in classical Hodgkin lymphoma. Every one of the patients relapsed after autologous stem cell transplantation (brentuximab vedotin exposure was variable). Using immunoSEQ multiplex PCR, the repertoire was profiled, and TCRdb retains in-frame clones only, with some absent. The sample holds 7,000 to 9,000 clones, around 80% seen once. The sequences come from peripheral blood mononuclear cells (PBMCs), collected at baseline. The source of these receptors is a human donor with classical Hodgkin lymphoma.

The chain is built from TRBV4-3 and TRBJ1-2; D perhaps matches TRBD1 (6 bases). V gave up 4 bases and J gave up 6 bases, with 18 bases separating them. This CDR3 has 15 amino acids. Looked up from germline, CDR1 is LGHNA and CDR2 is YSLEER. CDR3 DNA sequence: TGCGCCAGCAGCCTCACTCGGAGGGGGGCCCATGGCTACACCTTC. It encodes CASSLTRRGAHGYTF.

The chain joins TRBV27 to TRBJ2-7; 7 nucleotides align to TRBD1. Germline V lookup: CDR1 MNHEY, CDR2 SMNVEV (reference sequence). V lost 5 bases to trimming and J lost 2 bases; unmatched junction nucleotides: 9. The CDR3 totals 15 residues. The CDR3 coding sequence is TGTGCCAGCAGTCCAACTAAGGGACAGACCTACGAGCAGTACTTC. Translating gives CASSPTKGQTYEQYF.

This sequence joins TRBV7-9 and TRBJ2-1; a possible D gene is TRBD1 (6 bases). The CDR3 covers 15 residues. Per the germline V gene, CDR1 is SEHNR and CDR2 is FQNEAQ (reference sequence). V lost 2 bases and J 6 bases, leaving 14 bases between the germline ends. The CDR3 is CASSLRSEGGNEQFF. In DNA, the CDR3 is TGTGCCAGCAGCTTAAGAAGCGAAGGGGGCAATGAGCAGTTCTTC.

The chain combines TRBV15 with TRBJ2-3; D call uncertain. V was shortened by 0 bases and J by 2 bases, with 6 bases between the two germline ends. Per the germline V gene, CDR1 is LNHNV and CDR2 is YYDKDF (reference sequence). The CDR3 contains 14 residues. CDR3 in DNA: TGTGCCACCAGCAGAGATTCCAACACAGATACGCAGTATTTT. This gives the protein CATSRDSNTDTQYF.

This CDR3 reads CASSVALAGETIQYF. In DNA, the CDR3 is TGTGCCAGCAGCGTAGCGCTAGCGGGAGAGACCATTCAGTACTTC. This chain joins TRBV9 and TRBJ2-4; 10 bases agree with TRBD2. Germline V lookup: CDR1 SGDLS, CDR2 YYNGEE. The junction had 6 bases not matched to a gene; V was cut back by 0 bases and J by 9 bases. This CDR3 has 15 residues.

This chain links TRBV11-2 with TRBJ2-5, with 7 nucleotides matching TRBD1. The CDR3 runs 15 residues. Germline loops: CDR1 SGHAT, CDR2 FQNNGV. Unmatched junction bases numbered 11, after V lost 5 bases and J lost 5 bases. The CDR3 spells CASSPGTDSYETQYF. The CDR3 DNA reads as TGTGCCAGCAGCCCTGGGACAGACTCTTATGAGACCCAGTACTTC.

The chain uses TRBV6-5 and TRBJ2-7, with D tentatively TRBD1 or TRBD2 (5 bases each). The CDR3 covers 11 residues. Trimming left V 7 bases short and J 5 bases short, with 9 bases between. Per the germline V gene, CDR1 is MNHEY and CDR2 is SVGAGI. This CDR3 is CASTLGDEQYF. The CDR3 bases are TGTGCCAGCACCTTGGGGGACGAGCAGTACTTC.

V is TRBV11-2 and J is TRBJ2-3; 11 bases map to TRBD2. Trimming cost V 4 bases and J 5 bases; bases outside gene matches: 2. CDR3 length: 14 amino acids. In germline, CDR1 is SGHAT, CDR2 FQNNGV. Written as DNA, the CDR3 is TGTGCCAGCAGCTACGGGACTAGCGGAGATACGCAGTATTTT. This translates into CASSYGTSGDTQYF.

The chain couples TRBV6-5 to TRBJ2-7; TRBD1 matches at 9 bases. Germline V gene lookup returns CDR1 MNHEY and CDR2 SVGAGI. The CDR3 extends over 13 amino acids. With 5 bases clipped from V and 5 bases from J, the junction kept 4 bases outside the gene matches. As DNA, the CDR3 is TGTGCCAGCAGTCCCCGGACAGGGGACGAGCAGTACTTC. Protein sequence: CASSPRTGDEQYF.

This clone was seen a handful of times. The CDR3 nucleotides read TGTGCCAGTAGTACGGGACTAGCAAGCACAGATACGCAGTATTTT. It codes for CASSTGLASTDTQYF. The rearrangement uses TRBV19 and TRBJ2-3; 9 positions match TRBD2. Germline CDR1 LNHDA, CDR2 SQIVND (reference sequence). CDR3 length: 15 amino acids. The trim removed 4 bases at V and 0 bases at J, leaving 2 bases unmatched. The full variable domain, rest sourced from reference TRBV19 and TRBJ2-3, is DGGITQSPKYLFRKEGQNVTLSCEQNLNHDAMYWYRQDPGQGLRLIYYSQIVNDFQKGDIAEGYSVSREKKESFPLTVTSAQKNPTAFYLCASSTGLASTDTQYFGPGTRLTVL.

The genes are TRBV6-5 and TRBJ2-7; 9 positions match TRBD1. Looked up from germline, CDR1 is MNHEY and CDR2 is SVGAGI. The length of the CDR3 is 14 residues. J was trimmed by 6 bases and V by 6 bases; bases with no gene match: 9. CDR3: CASRHSGTGTEQYF. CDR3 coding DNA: TGTGCCAGCAGGCACTCCGGGACAGGGACCGAGCAGTACTTC.

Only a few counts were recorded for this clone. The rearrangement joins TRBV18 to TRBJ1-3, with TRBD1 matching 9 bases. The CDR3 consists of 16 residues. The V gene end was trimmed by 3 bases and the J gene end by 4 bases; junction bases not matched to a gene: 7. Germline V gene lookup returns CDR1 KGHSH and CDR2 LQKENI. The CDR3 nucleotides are TGTGCCAGCTCACCGAGGACAGGGGAGGTCGGAAACACCATATATTTT. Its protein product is CASSPRTGEVGNTIYF.

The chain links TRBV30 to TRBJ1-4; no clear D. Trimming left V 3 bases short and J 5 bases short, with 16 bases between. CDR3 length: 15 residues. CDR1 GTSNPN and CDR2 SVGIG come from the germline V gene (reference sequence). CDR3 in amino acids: CAWRRQQIKNEKLFF. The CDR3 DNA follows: TGTGCCTGGAGACGGCAACAGATAAAGAATGAAAAACTGTTTTTT.